A selection of T cell receptor beta chains follows, all from one sample in a study of OX40 agonist ivuxolimab in advanced cancers. Profiling relied on immunoSEQ multiplex PCR, and the TCRdb table lists in-frame clones only, not all of them. The repertoire holds more than 80,000 clones, with more than 75% as singletons. This material consisted of CD4+ or CD8+ T cells sorted from blood, taken in a trial of the OX40 agonist ivuxolimab. The receptor set was obtained from an adult with an advanced solid tumor such as melanoma, head and neck, liver or kidney cancer. Both conserved end residues are part of each CDR3. D genes are given only for firm matches. Clone sizes are given selectively: once, few, many, or a class where the clone is expanded.

D: -; size: -; J: TRBJ2-3; length: 15; V: TRBV5-1; DNA: TGCGCCAGCAGAGGAGGGACACTAAGCACAGATACGCAGTATTTT; CDR3: CASRGGTLSTDTQYF
D: TRBD2; size: -; J: TRBJ2-3; length: 14; V: TRBV7-3; DNA: TGTGCCAGCAGCCCGGGACTAGTTAGAGATACGCAGTATTTT; CDR3: CASSPGLVRDTQYF
D: -; size: -; J: TRBJ1-4; length: 12; V: TRBV28; DNA: TGTGCCAGCAGTTTATTTGATGAAAAACTGTTTTTT; CDR3: CASSLFDEKLFF
D: -; size: -; J: TRBJ2-7; length: 13; V: TRBV7-8; DNA: TGTGCCAGCAGCCCCTCCAGGTGGTACGAGCAGTACTTC; CDR3: CASSPSRWYEQYF
D: -; size: -; J: TRBJ2-7; length: 13; V: TRBV29-1; DNA: TGCAGCGTTGCTCAGGGGCAGAGGTACGAGCAGTACTTC; CDR3: CSVAQGQRYEQYF
D: -; size: -; J: TRBJ2-7; length: 15; V: TRBV18; DNA: TGTGCCAGCTCACCCTCCAACACACCGCGGTACGAGCAGTACTTC; CDR3: CASSPSNTPRYEQYF
D: -; size: -; J: TRBJ2-2; length: 16; V: TRBV5-1; DNA: TGCGCCAGCAGCCCGGGGTCGGACTATTACACCGGGGAGCTGTTTTTT; CDR3: CASSPGSDYYTGELFF
D: -; size: -; J: TRBJ1-5; length: 15; V: TRBV15; DNA: TGTGCCACCAGCAGAGAGAGACAGGACCTTCAGCCCCAGCATTTT; CDR3: CATSRERQDLQPQHF
D: -; size: once; J: TRBJ2-2; length: 14; V: TRBV7-3; DNA: TGTGCCAGCAGCCTGACAGCAAACACCGGGGAGCTGTTTTTT; CDR3: CASSLTANTGELFF
D: TRBD1; size: -; J: TRBJ2-1; length: 15; V: TRBV4-2; DNA: TGTGCCAGCAGCCAAGATAGGGGGCGGGACAGGGAGCAGTTCTTC; CDR3: CASSQDRGRDREQFF
D: TRBD2; size: -; J: TRBJ2-7; length: 14; V: TRBV19; DNA: TGTGCCAGTAGTATGAGACTAGCGGGAGTTGAGCAGTACTTC; CDR3: CASSMRLAGVEQYF
D: -; size: -; J: TRBJ1-2; length: 15; V: TRBV27; DNA: TGTGCCAGCAGTTTTTCCGTAAAAGCTAACTATGGCTACACCTTC; CDR3: CASSFSVKANYGYTF
D: TRBD2; size: -; J: TRBJ2-5; length: 15; V: TRBV5-1; DNA: TGCGCCAGCAACCTAGCGGGAGTGAACCAAGAGACCCAGTACTTC; CDR3: CASNLAGVNQETQYF
D: -; size: -; J: TRBJ1-1; length: 14; V: TRBV5-4; DNA: TGTGCCAGCAGCCCCCAATCTCCCGGGACTGAAGCTTTCTTT; CDR3: CASSPQSPGTEAFF
D: TRBD1; size: -; J: TRBJ1-4; length: 14; V: TRBV6-5; DNA: TGTGCCAGCAGTCCCCAGGGGGGAAATGAAAAACTGTTTTTT; CDR3: CASSPQGGNEKLFF
D: -; size: -; J: TRBJ1-2; length: 15; V: TRBV2; DNA: TGTGCCAGCAGTGTTTGGACAGACCGTAACTATGGCTACACCTTC; CDR3: CASSVWTDRNYGYTF
D: -; size: -; J: TRBJ2-1; length: 13; V: TRBV18; DNA: TGTGCCAGCTCACCGCTGATTGACAGGTTCAAGTTCTTC; CDR3: CASSPLIDRFKFF
D: TRBD2; size: -; J: TRBJ2-3; length: 12; V: TRBV29-1; DNA: TGCAGCGTTGGGGCGGGAGCAGATACGCAGTATTTT; CDR3: CSVGAGADTQYF
D: -; size: -; J: TRBJ2-1; length: 15; V: TRBV10-3; DNA: TGTGCCATCATGGCTAGCAGTAGCTCCTACAATGAGCAGTTCTTC; CDR3: CAIMASSSSYNEQFF